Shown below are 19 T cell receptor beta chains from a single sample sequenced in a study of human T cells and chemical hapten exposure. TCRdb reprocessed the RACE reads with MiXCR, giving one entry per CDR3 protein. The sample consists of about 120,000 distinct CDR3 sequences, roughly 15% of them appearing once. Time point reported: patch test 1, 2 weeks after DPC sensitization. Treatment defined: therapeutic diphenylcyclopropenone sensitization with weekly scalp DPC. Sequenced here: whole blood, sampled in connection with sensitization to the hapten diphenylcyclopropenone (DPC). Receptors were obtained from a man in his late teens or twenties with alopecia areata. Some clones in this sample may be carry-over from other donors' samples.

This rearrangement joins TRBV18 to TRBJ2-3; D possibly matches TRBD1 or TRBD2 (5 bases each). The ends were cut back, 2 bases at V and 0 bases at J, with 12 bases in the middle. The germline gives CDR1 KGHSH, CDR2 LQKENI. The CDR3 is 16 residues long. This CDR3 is CASSPGTAGSTDTQYF. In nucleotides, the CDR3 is TGTGCCAGCTCACCAGGGACCGCCGGGAGCACAGATACGCAGTATTTT.

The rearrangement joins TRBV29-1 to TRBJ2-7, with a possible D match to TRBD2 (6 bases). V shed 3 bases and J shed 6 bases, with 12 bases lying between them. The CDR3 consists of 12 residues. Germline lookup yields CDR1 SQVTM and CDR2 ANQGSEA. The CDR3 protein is CSVEEGRGEQYF. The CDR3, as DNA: TGCAGCGTTGAGGAGGGAAGGGGCGAGCAGTACTTC.

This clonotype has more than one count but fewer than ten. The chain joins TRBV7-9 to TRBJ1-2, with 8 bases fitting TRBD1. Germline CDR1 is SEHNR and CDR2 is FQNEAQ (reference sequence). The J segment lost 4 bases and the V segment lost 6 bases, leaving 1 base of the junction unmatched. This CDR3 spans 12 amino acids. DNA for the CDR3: TGTGCCAGCAGGACAGGGGTCTATGGCTACACCTTC. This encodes CASRTGVYGYTF.

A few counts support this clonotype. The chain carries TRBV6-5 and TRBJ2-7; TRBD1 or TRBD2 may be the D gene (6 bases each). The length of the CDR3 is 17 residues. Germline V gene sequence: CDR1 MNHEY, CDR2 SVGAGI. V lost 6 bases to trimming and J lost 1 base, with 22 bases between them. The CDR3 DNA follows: TGTGCCAGCAGCACGAGGGTCGGGGGCTTCAGGTCCTACGAGCAGTACTTC. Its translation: CASSTRVGGFRSYEQYF.

This chain's CDR3 is CSADPGSRNIQYF. The CDR3 coding sequence is TGCTCCGCGGATCCGGGAAGTAGGAACATTCAGTACTTC. The chain combines TRBV20-1 with TRBJ2-4; TRBD2 is a possible D gene (5 bases). The CDR3 totals 13 residues. Germline CDR1 and CDR2: DFQATT and SNEGSKA (reference sequence).

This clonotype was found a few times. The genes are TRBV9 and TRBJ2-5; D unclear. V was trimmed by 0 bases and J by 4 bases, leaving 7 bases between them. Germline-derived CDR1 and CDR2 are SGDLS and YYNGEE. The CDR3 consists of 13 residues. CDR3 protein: CASSVASAETQYF. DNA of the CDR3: TGTGCCAGCAGCGTAGCTTCGGCAGAGACCCAGTACTTC. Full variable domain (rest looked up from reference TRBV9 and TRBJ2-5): DSGVTQTPKHLITATGQRVTLRCSPRSGDLSVYWYQQSLDQGLQFLIQYYNGEERAKGNILERFSAQQFPDLHSELNLSSLELGDSALYFCASSVASAETQYFGPGTRLLVL.

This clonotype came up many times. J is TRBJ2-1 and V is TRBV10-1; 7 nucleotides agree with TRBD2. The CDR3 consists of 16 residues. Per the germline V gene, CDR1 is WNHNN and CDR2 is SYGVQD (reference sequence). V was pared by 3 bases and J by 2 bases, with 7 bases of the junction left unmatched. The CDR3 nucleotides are TGCGCCAGCAGTGACGCGAGCGGGGTTGCCTACAATGAGCAGTTCTTC. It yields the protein CASSDASGVAYNEQFF.

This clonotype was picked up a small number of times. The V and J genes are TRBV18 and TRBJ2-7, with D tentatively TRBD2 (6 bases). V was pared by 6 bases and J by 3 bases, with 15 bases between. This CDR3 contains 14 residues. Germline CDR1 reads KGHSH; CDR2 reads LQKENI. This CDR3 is CASSRRDGNYEQYV. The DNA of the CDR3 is TGTGCCAGCTCCAGGCGGGACGGCAACTACGAGCAGTACGTC.

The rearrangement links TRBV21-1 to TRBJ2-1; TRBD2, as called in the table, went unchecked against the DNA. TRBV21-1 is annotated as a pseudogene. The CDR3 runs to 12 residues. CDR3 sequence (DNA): TGTGCCAGCTCCGGGTCTAGTGGTGAGCAGTTCTTC. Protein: CASSGSSGEQFF.

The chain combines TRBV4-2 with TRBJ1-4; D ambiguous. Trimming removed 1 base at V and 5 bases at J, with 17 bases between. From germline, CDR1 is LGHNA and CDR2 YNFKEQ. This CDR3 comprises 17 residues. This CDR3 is CASSQAAAVERNEKLFF. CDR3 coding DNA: TGTGCCAGCAGCCAAGCCGCGGCTGTAGAGCGAAATGAAAAACTGTTTTTT.

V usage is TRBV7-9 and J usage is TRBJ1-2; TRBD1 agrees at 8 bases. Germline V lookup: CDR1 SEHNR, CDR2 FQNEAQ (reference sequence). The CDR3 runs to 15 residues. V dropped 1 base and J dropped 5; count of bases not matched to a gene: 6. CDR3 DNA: TGTGCCAGCAGCTTAGGGCAGGGGGCACGGTATGGCTACACCTTC. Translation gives CASSLGQGARYGYTF.

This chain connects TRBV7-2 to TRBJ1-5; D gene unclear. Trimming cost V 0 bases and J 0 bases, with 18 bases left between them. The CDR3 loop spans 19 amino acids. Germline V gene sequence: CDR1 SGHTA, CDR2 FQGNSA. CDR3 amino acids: CASSLARLHQRYSNQPQHF. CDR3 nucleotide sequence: TGTGCCAGCAGCTTAGCTAGGCTGCATCAACGTTATAGCAATCAGCCCCAGCATTTT.

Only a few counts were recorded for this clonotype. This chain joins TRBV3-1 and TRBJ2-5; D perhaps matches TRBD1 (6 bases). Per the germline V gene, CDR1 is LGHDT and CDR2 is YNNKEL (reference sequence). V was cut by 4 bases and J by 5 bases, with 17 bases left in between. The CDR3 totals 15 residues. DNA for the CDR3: TGTGCCAGCAGCCGTGAAGCGCCGCAGGGGGAGACCCAGTACTTC. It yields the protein CASSREAPQGETQYF.

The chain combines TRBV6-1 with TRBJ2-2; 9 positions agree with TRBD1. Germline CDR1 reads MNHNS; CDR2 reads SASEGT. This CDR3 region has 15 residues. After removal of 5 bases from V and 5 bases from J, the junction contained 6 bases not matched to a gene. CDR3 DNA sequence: TGTGCCAGCAGTTACCGGGACAGGGTTACCGGGGAGCTGTTTTTT. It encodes CASSYRDRVTGELFF.

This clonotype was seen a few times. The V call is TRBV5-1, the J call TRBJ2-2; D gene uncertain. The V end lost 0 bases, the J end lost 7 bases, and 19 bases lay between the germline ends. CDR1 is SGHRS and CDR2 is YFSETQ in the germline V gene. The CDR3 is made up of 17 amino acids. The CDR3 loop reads CASSLVFKGPRNGELFF. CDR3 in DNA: TGCGCCAGCAGCTTGGTCTTTAAGGGTCCACGCAACGGGGAGCTGTTTTTT.

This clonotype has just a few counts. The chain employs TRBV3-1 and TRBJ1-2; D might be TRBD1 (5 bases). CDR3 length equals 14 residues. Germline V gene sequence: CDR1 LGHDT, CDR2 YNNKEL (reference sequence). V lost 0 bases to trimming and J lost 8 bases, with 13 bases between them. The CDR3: CASSQDSGSSGYTF. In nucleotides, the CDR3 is TGTGCCAGCAGCCAAGATTCAGGGTCCAGCGGCTACACCTTC.

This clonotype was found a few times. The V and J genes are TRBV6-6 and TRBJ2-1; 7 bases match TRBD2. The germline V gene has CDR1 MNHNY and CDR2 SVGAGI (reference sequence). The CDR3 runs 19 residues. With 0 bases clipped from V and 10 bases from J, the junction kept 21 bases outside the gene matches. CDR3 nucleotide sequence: TGTGCCAGCAGTTACTCCATTGGAGGAGCGCGGGGGAGGGCGTCGGAGCAGTTCTTC. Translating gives CASSYSIGGARGRASEQFF.

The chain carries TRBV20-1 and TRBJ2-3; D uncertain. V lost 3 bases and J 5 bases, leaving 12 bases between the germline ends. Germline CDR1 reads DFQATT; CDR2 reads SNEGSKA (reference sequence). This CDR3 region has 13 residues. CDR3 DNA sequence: TGCAGTGCTAGGGGGAATAAGTTAGATACGCAGTATTTT. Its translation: CSARGNKLDTQYF.

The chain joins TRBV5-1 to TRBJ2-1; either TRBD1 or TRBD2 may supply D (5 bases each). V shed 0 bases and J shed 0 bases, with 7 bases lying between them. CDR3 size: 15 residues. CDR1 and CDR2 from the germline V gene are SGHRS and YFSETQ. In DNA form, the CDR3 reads TGCGCCAGCAGCTTGGCGGGGACCTCCTACAATGAGCAGTTCTTC. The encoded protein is CASSLAGTSYNEQFF.